The rows below give T cell receptor beta chains drawn from one sample of a study of T cell responses to AZD1222 COVID-19 vaccine. Measured with immunoSEQ multiplex PCR; TCRdb has only the in-frame clones, and not every one. In the table there are under 150,000 clones, about 90% of which are singletons. Source: peripheral blood, taken 28 days after the second AZD1222 dose. The receptors shown here come from an adult who received the AZD1222 COVID-19 vaccine. CDR3s include the opening cysteine and the closing phenylalanine or tryptophan. Each record gives: V gene, clone size, J gene, D gene, CDR3 DNA, CDR3 protein. The D gene is left open where the match is weak. Clone size appears in some rows only: once, few, many, or a class for an expanded clone.

V gene: TRBV5-1
clone size: -
J gene: TRBJ1-6
D gene: TRBD1
CDR3 DNA: TGCGCCAGCAGCTTGGGTGGGACAGAAAATTCACCCCTCCACTTT
CDR3 protein: CASSLGGTENSPLHF

V gene: TRBV29-1
clone size: -
J gene: TRBJ1-1
D gene: -
CDR3 DNA: TGCAGCGTTGTTTCCTTGACTGAAGCTTTCTTT
CDR3 protein: CSVVSLTEAFF

V gene: TRBV4-2
clone size: -
J gene: TRBJ1-5
D gene: -
CDR3 DNA: TGTGCCAGCAGCCAAGAAGCGGCAGGGCCGGATAGCAATCAGCCCCAGCATTTT
CDR3 protein: CASSQEAAGPDSNQPQHF

V gene: TRBV28
clone size: -
J gene: TRBJ1-2
D gene: -
CDR3 DNA: TGTGCCATCCAACTAAACTATGGCTACACCTTC
CDR3 protein: CAIQLNYGYTF

V gene: TRBV7-9
clone size: -
J gene: TRBJ1-2
D gene: -
CDR3 DNA: TGTGCCAGCAGCTCCCAAAGGGGCAGGGACTATGGCTACACCTTC
CDR3 protein: CASSSQRGRDYGYTF

V gene: TRBV18
clone size: few
J gene: TRBJ2-2
D gene: -
CDR3 DNA: TGTGCCAGCTCACCACGAGATGGACCTCGCGGGGAGCTGTTTTTT
CDR3 protein: CASSPRDGPRGELFF

V gene: TRBV18
clone size: -
J gene: TRBJ1-1
D gene: TRBD1
CDR3 DNA: TGTGCCAGCTCAGCGACAGGGGAAGGCACTGAAGCTTTCTTT
CDR3 protein: CASSATGEGTEAFF

V gene: TRBV6-5
clone size: -
J gene: TRBJ2-6
D gene: -
CDR3 DNA: TGTGCCAGCAGGCCTCAGGCAGCTGGGGCCAACGTCCTGACTTTC
CDR3 protein: CASRPQAAGANVLTF

V gene: TRBV18
clone size: -
J gene: TRBJ1-1
D gene: -
CDR3 DNA: TGTGCCAGCTCACCACCGGTCGGGGGGCTGAACACTGAAGCTTTCTTT
CDR3 protein: CASSPPVGGLNTEAFF

V gene: TRBV18
clone size: -
J gene: TRBJ2-7
D gene: -
CDR3 DNA: TGTGCCAGCTCACCAAGGGTTATGGGAAGGATCTACGAGCAGTACTTC
CDR3 protein: CASSPRVMGRIYEQYF

V gene: TRBV19
clone size: -
J gene: TRBJ2-7
D gene: -
CDR3 DNA: TGTGCCAGTAGTATAGGGACAGTCCTCAACGAGCAGTACTTC
CDR3 protein: CASSIGTVLNEQYF

V gene: TRBV23-1
clone size: -
J gene: TRBJ2-5
D gene: -
CDR3 DNA: TGCGCCAGCAGTCCGGGGGAGACCCAGTACTTC
CDR3 protein: CASSPGETQYF

V gene: TRBV6-5
clone size: -
J gene: TRBJ2-1
D gene: -
CDR3 DNA: TGTGCCAGCAGTTACTCGAATCTCCAAGGCAATGAGCAGTTCTTC
CDR3 protein: CASSYSNLQGNEQFF

V gene: TRBV5-1
clone size: -
J gene: TRBJ2-1
D gene: -
CDR3 DNA: TGCGCCAGCAGCTTGGCCAGTTTGGGTGGCTACAATGAGCAGTTCTTC
CDR3 protein: CASSLASLGGYNEQFF

V gene: TRBV15
clone size: once
J gene: TRBJ2-2
D gene: -
CDR3 DNA: TGTGCCACCAGCAGAGACACCGGGGAGCTGTTTTTT
CDR3 protein: CATSRDTGELFF

V gene: TRBV5-1
clone size: once
J gene: TRBJ1-5
D gene: -
CDR3 DNA: TGCGCCAGCAGCTTCGACCAGCCCCAGCATTTT
CDR3 protein: CASSFDQPQHF

V gene: TRBV4-2
clone size: -
J gene: TRBJ1-6
D gene: -
CDR3 DNA: TGTGCCAGCAGCCAAGACAAGCGCCCGGGTTCACCCCTCCACTTT
CDR3 protein: CASSQDKRPGSPLHF

V gene: TRBV5-1
clone size: -
J gene: TRBJ2-3
D gene: -
CDR3 DNA: TGCGCCAGCAGCCGTAAGGGCTTCACAGATACGCAGTATTTT
CDR3 protein: CASSRKGFTDTQYF

V gene: TRBV7-9
clone size: -
J gene: TRBJ2-7
D gene: -
CDR3 DNA: TGTGCCAGCAGCATCGGGACGGACGAGCAGTACTTC
CDR3 protein: CASSIGTDEQYF

V gene: TRBV28
clone size: -
J gene: TRBJ1-1
D gene: -
CDR3 DNA: TGTGCCATCGCCCCCGGGACGAACACTGAAGCTTTCTTT
CDR3 protein: CAIAPGTNTEAFF

V gene: TRBV28
clone size: -
J gene: TRBJ1-2
D gene: -
CDR3 DNA: TGTGCCAGCAGGAGGGTACTGGGGAACTATGGCCACACCTTC
CDR3 protein: CASRRVLGNYGHTF

V gene: TRBV5-1
clone size: -
J gene: TRBJ2-1
D gene: -
CDR3 DNA: TGCGCCAGCAGCCCCGGCTTTAGGACGCTGTGGTTCTTC
CDR3 protein: CASSPGFRTLWFF

V gene: TRBV7-2
clone size: -
J gene: TRBJ1-6
D gene: -
CDR3 DNA: TGTGCCAGCAGCTTAGCTGGGGGGACCTATAATTCACCCCTCCACTTT
CDR3 protein: CASSLAGGTYNSPLHF